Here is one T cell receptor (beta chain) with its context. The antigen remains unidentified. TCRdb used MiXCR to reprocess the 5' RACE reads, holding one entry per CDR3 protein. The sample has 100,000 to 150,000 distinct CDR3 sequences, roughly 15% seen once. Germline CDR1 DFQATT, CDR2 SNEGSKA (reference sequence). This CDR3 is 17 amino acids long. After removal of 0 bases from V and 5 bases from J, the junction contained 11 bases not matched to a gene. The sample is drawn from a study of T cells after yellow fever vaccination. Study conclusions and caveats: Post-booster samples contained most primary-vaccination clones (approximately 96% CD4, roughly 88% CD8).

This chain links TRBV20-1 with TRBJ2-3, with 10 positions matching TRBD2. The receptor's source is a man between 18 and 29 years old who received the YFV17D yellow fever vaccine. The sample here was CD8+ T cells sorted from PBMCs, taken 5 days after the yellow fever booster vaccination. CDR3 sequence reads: CSAREGPTSGFEDTQYF. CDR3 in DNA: TGCAGTGCTAGAGAGGGACCGACTAGCGGGTTCGAAGATACGCAGTATTTT.